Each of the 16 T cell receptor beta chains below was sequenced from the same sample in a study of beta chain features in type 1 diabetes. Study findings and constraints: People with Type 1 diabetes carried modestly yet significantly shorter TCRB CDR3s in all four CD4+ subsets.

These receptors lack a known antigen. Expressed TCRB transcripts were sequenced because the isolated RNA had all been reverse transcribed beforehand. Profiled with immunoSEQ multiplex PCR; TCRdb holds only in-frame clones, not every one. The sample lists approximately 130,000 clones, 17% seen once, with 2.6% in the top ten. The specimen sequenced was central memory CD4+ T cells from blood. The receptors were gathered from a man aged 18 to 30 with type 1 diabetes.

The CDR3 DNA follows: TGTGCCAGCAGCTGGGACAGGGGAAATGAGCAGTTCTTC. Encoded protein: CASSWDRGNEQFF. The chain uses TRBV5-4 and TRBJ2-1; 10 nucleotides match TRBD1. The CDR3 consists of 13 residues. After removal of 3 bases from V and 7 bases from J, the junction contained 1 base not matched to a gene. Germline loops: CDR1 SGHNT, CDR2 YYREEE (reference sequence).

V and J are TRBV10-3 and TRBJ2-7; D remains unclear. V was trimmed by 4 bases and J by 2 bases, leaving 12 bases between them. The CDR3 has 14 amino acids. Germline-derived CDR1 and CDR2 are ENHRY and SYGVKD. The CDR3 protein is CAISAGSPAYEQYF. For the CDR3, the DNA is TGTGCCATCAGTGCTGGTAGCCCAGCCTACGAGCAGTACTTC.

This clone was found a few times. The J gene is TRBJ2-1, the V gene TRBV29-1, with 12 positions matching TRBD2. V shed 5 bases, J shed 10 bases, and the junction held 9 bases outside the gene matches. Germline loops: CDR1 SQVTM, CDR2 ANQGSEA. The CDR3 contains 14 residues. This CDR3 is CSVCRLAGGAEQFF. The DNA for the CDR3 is TGCAGCGTTTGTAGGCTAGCGGGAGGGGCAGAGCAGTTCTTC.

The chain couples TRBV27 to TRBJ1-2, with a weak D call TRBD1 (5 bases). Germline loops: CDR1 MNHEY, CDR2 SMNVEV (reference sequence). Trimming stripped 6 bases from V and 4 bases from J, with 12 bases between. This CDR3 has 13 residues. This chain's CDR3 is CASSPGRIYGYTF. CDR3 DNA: TGTGCCAGCAGCCCGGGACGGATCTATGGCTACACCTTC.

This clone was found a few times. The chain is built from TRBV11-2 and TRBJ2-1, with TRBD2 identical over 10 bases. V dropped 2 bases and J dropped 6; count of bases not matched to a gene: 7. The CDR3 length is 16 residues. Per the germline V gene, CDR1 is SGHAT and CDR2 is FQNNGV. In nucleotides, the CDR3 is TGTGCCAGCAGCTTACTAAGCGGGAGGGCTGGCAATGAGCAGTTCTTC. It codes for CASSLLSGRAGNEQFF.

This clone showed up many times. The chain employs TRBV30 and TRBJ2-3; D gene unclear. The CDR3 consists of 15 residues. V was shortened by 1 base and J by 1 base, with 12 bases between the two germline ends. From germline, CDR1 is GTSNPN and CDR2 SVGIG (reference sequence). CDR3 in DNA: TGTGCCTGGAGTGCCCAGAGTCTACGCACAGATACGCAGTATTTT. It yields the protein CAWSAQSLRTDTQYF.

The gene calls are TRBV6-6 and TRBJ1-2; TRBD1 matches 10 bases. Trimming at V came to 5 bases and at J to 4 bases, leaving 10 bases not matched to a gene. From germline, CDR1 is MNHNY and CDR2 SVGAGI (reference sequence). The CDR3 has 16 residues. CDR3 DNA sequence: TGTGCCAGCAGTACTCGGACAGGGGGGACAGTCTATGGCTACACCTTC. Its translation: CASSTRTGGTVYGYTF.

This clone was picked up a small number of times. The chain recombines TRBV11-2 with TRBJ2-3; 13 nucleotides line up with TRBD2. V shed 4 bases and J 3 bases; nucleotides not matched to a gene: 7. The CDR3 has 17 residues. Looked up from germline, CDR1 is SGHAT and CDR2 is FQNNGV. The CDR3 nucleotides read TGTGCCAGCAGCTCCGGACTAGCGGGAGACTATACAGATACGCAGTATTTT. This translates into CASSSGLAGDYTDTQYF.

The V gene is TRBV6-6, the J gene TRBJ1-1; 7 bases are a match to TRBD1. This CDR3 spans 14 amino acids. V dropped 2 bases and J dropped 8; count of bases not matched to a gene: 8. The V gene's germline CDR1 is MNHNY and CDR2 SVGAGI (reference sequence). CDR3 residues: CASSYQGQPAEAFF. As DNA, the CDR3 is TGTGCCAGCAGTTACCAGGGACAGCCTGCGGAAGCTTTCTTT.

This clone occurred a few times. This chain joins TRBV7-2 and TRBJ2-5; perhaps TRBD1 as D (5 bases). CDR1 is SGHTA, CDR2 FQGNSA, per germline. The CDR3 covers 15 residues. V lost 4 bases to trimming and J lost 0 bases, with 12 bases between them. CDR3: CASSSYRMYQETQYF. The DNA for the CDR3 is TGTGCCAGCAGCTCGTACAGGATGTACCAAGAGACCCAGTACTTC.

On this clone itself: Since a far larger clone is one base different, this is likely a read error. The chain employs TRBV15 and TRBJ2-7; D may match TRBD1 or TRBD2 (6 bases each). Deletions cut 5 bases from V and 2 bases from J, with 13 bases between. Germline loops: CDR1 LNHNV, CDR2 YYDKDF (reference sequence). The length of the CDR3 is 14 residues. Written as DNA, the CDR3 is TGTGCCACCAGCTGGGGGGCAGGGACCTACGAGCAGTACTTC. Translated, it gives CATSWGAGTYEQYF. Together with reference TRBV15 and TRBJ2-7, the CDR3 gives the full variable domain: DAMVIQNPRYQVTQFGKPVTLSCSQTLNHNVMYWYQQKSSQAPKLLFHYYDKDFNNEADTPDNFQSRRPNTSFCFLDIRSPGLGDTAMYLCATSWGAGTYEQYFGPGTRLTVT.

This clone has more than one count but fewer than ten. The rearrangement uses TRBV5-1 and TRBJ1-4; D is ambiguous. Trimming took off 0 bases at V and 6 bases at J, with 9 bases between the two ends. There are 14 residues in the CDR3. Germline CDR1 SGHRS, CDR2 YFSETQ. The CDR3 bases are TGCGCCAGCAGCTTGGTTTCGGTTGATGAAAAACTGTTTTTT. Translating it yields CASSLVSVDEKLFF.

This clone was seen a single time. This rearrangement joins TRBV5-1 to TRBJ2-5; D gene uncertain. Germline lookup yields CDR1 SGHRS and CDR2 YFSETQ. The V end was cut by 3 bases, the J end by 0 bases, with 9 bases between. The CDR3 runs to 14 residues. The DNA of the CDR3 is TGCGCCAGCAGCTCCGGACGGGACCAAGAGACCCAGTACTTC. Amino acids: CASSSGRDQETQYF.

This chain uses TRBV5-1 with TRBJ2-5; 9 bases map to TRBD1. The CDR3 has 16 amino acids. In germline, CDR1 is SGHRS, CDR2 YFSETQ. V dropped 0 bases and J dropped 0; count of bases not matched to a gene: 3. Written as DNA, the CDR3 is TGCGCCAGCAGCTTGGCCGGGACAGGGTACCAAGAGACCCAGTACTTC. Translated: CASSLAGTGYQETQYF. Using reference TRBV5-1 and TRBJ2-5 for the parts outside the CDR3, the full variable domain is KAGVTQTPRYLIKTRGQQVTLSCSPISGHRSVSWYQQTPGQGLQFLFEYFSETQRNKGNFPGRFSGRQFSNSRSEMNVSTLELGDSALYLCASSLAGTGYQETQYFGPGTRLLVL.

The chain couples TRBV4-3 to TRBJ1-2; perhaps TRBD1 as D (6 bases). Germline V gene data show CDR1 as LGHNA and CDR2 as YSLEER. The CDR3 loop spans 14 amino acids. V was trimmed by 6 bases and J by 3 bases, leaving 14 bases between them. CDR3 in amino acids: CASSPQGIYYGYTF. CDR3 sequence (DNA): TGCGCCAGCAGTCCACAGGGTATTTACTATGGCTACACCTTC.

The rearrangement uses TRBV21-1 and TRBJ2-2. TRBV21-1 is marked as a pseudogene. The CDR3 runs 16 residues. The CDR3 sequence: CASSKAGKLNTGELFF. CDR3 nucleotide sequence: TGTGCCAGCAGCAAAGCCGGCAAACTCAACACCGGGGAGCTGTTTTTT.